This TCR beta chain was recorded in a study of early T cells in non-severe SARS-CoV-2 infection. The CDR3 length is 13 residues. V was pared by 4 bases and J by 5 bases, with 12 bases between. CDR1 is SGDLS and CDR2 is YYNGEE in the germline V gene. Each CDR3 protein is one row after TCRdb ran MiXCR on the 5' RACE reads. The table lists tens of thousands of distinct CDR3 sequences, around 13% of them singletons, with approximately 1.1% in the top ten. Specimen: whole blood. This chain uses TRBV9 with TRBJ1-1; D is possibly TRBD1 (5 bases). This receptor was taken from an adult who was a healthcare worker with PCR-confirmed SARS-CoV-2 infection or an uninfected control (not recorded which). CDR3 sequence reads: CASSPGRTTEAFF. The CDR3 bases are TGTGCCAGCAGCCCGGGGCGGACGACTGAAGCTTTCTTT. Full variable domain (missing parts from reference TRBV9 and TRBJ1-1): DSGVTQTPKHLITATGQRVTLRCSPRSGDLSVYWYQQSLDQGLQFLIQYYNGEERAKGNILERFSAQQFPDLHSELNLSSLELGDSALYFCASSPGRTTEAFFGQGTRLTVV.